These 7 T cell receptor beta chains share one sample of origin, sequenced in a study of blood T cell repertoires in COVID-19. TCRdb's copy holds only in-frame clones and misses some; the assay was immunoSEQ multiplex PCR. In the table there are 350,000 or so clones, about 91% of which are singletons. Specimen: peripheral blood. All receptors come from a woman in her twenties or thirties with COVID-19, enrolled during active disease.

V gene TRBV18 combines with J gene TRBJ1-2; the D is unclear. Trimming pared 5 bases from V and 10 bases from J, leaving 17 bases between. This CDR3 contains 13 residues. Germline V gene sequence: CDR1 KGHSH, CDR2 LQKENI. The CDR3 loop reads CASSTQGGLDYTF. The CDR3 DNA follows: TGTGCCAGCTCAACACAAGGAGGATTAGACTACACCTTC.

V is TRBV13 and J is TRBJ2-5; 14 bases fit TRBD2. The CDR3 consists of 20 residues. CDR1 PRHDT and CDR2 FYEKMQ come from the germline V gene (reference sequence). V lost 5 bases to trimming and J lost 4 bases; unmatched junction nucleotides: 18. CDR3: CASSHWTSGGPARLGETQYF. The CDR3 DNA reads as TGTGCCAGCAGCCACTGGACTAGCGGGGGGCCGGCACGTTTAGGAGAGACCCAGTACTTC.

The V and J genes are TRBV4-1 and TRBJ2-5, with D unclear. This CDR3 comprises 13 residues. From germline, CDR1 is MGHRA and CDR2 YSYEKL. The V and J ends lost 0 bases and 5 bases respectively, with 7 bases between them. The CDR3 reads CASSQESRETQYF. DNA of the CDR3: TGCGCCAGCAGCCAAGAATCCCGGGAGACCCAGTACTTC.

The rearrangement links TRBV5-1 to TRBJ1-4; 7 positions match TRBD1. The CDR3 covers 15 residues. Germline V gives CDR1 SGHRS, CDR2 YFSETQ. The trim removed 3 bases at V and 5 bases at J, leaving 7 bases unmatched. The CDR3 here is CASSSDRAPNEKLFF. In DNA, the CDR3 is TGCGCCAGCAGCTCCGACAGGGCACCGAATGAAAAACTGTTTTTT. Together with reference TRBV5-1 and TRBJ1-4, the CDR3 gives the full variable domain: KAGVTQTPRYLIKTRGQQVTLSCSPISGHRSVSWYQQTPGQGLQFLFEYFSETQRNKGNFPGRFSGRQFSNSRSEMNVSTLELGDSALYLCASSSDRAPNEKLFFGSGTQLSVL.

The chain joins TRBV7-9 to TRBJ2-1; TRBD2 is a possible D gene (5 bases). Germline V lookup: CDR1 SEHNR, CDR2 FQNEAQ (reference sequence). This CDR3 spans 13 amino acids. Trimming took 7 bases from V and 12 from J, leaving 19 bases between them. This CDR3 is CASISSRTSRQFF. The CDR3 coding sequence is TGTGCCAGCATTTCTTCCCGGACTTCTCGGCAGTTCTTC.

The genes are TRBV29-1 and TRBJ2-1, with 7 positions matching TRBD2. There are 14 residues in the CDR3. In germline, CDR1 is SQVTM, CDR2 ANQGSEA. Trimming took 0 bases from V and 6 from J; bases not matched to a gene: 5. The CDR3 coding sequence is TGCAGCGTTGAAGAGGGGGGGGGACTCAATGAGCAGTTCTTC. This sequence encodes CSVEEGGGLNEQFF.

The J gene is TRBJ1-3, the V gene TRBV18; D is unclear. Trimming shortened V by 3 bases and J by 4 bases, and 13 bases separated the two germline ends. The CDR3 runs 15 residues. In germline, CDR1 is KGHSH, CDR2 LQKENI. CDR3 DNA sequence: TGTGCCAGCTCACCGTTCGGCGGCCTCGGAAACACCATATATTTT. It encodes CASSPFGGLGNTIYF.